At least ten counts were recorded for the clone carrying this T cell receptor (beta chain). Its antigen is still unknown. Trimming left V 3 bases short and J 4 bases short, with 9 bases between. The CDR3 sequence is 13 residues long. The data derive from a study of identical twins. Each donor was a healthy Caucasian. Overall study results and limits: Cross-sectional statistical analysis was relied on for the conclusions, without the same donors being followed.

TCRdb used MiXCR to reprocess the 5' RACE reads, holding one entry per CDR3 protein. The table records roughly 1.6 million distinct CDR3 sequences, about 32% of them present only once. This TCR was sampled from a newborn girl in good health. The chain is built from TRBV12-3 or TRBV12-4 and TRBJ1-2, with D perhaps TRBD1 (5 bases). What was sequenced was cord blood. The CDR3, as DNA: TGTGCCAGCAGTTTTCAGGGTACCTATGGCTACACCTTC. Translation gives CASSFQGTYGYTF.